These 12 T cell receptor beta chains were all obtained from the same sample, sequenced in a study of cytomegalovirus exposure and HLA in healthy donors. Researchers ran the PCR with 60 Vbeta and 13 Jbeta primers. This table comes from immunoSEQ multiplex PCR, and its TCRdb copy is limited to in-frame clones, with some not included. The sample lists roughly 170,000 clones, about four fifths seen once, with roughly 1% in the top ten. The sequenced sample consisted of PBMCs. The receptors here all came from a man under 40 in good health and CMV-seronegative.

The chain uses TRBV15 and TRBJ2-6; maybe TRBD1 (5 bases). CDR1 is LNHNV, CDR2 YYDKDF, per germline (reference sequence). Trimming took off 5 bases at V and 1 base at J, with 18 bases between the two ends. The CDR3 is made up of 18 amino acids. The CDR3 loop reads CATSFSREPPSGANVLTF. CDR3 sequence (DNA): TGTGCCACCAGCTTTAGCAGGGAACCCCCATCTGGGGCCAACGTCCTGACTTTC.

The chain combines TRBV4-2 with TRBJ2-7; 13 bases map to TRBD2. The V and J ends lost 8 bases and 1 base, in that order; junction bases with no gene match: 17. The germline V gene has CDR1 LGHNA and CDR2 YNFKEQ. The CDR3 extends over 19 amino acids. CDR3 residues: CASALGLAGADLISYEQYF. The CDR3 DNA sequence: TGTGCCAGCGCCCTAGGACTAGCGGGAGCTGACCTCATATCCTACGAGCAGTACTTC.

The chain joins TRBV15 to TRBJ1-1; D ambiguous. This CDR3 has 14 residues. Trimming removed 0 bases at V and 2 bases at J, with 7 bases between. Germline V gene sequence: CDR1 LNHNV, CDR2 YYDKDF (reference sequence). The CDR3 sequence: CATSREGSNTEAFF. For the CDR3, the DNA is TGTGCCACCAGCAGAGAAGGGAGCAACACTGAAGCTTTCTTT.

V gene TRBV2 combines with J gene TRBJ2-1; D gene ambiguous. The germline V gene encodes CDR1 SNHLY and CDR2 FYNNEI. The CDR3 has 11 residues. V was shortened by 4 bases and J by 8 bases, with 6 bases between the two germline ends. CDR3 in amino acids: CASSAVDEQFF. The CDR3 DNA reads as TGTGCCAGCAGTGCCGTAGATGAGCAGTTCTTC.

The V call is TRBV5-1, the J call TRBJ2-7; TRBD1 aligns across 11 bases. V shed 5 bases and J 4 bases; nucleotides not matched to a gene: 5. The germline V gene has CDR1 SGHRS and CDR2 YFSETQ. The CDR3 sequence is 14 residues long. The CDR3 region is CASRGTGGSYEQYF. The CDR3 DNA sequence: TGCGCCAGCAGGGGGACAGGGGGTTCGTACGAGCAGTACTTC.

V usage is TRBV6-1 and J usage is TRBJ2-5; perhaps TRBD2 as D (6 bases). CDR3 length equals 15 residues. Germline V lookup: CDR1 MNHNS, CDR2 SASEGT. Trimming cost V 10 bases and J 7 bases, with 25 bases left between them. The CDR3 DNA reads as TGTGCCATAAGTAGGGGCGGGGTCGTCTCGGCGACCCAGTACTTC. Residues: CAISRGGVVSATQYF.

The rearrangement links TRBV27 to TRBJ1-5, with 7 bases identical to TRBD1. V was clipped by 6 bases and J by 1 base; unmatched bases: 3. Germline-derived CDR1 and CDR2 are MNHEY and SMNVEV (reference sequence). This CDR3 spans 14 amino acids. The CDR3 DNA reads as TGTGCCAGCAGCCCACAGGGGAGCAATCAGCCCCAGCATTTT. Protein: CASSPQGSNQPQHF.

This chain joins TRBV6-1 and TRBJ2-2, with D tentatively TRBD2 (9 bases). Germline V lookup: CDR1 MNHNS, CDR2 SASEGT. Trimming removed 4 bases at V and 2 bases at J, with 23 bases between. CDR3 size: 19 residues. The CDR3 loop reads CASSGQGLAGYTNTGELFF. CDR3 sequence (DNA): TGTGCCAGCAGTGGACAGGGGCTAGCGGGATATACAAACACCGGGGAGCTGTTTTTT.

This clone was recorded a few times. The V gene is TRBV6-5, the J gene TRBJ2-3; D perhaps matches TRBD2 (5 bases). The CDR3 has 15 amino acids. Per germline, CDR1 MNHEY and CDR2 SVGAGI. The V and J ends lost 6 bases and 1 base respectively, with 14 bases between them. The CDR3 DNA reads as TGTGCCAGCAGCCTCCGGGGAGAAGGCACAGATACGCAGTATTTT. Residues: CASSLRGEGTDTQYF.

The V gene is TRBV6-6, the J gene TRBJ1-5; weak D call: TRBD1 (6 bases). Germline-derived CDR1 and CDR2 are MNHNY and SVGAGI (reference sequence). The CDR3 is 15 amino acids. Deletions cut 8 bases from V and 6 bases from J, with 20 bases between. The CDR3 nucleotides are TGTGCCAGCCAGGGGCGAGTTGGAGTCGGTCAGCCCCAGCATTTT. Protein sequence: CASQGRVGVGQPQHF.

The rearrangement links TRBV29-1 to TRBJ1-5; possible D gene TRBD1, 5 bases. Trimming shortened V by 8 bases and J by 0 bases, and 23 bases separated the two germline ends. The length of the CDR3 is 17 residues. Germline assignment: CDR1 SQVTM and CDR2 ANQGSEA. The CDR3 protein is CSRGLGRGHSSNQPQHF. CDR3 sequence (DNA): TGCAGCCGTGGCTTGGGGCGCGGACACTCTAGCAATCAGCCCCAGCATTTT.

This clone has only a few counts. The chain carries TRBV13 and TRBJ2-1; 8 bases match TRBD2. There are 17 residues in the CDR3. Germline CDR1 and CDR2: PRHDT and FYEKMQ (reference sequence). With 5 bases clipped from V and 9 bases from J, the junction kept 18 bases outside the gene matches. The CDR3 nucleotides read TGTGCCAGCAGCCCTTTCCCCGAGCGGCGAGCGGGAGTTGAGCAGTTCTTC. Its protein product is CASSPFPERRAGVEQFF.